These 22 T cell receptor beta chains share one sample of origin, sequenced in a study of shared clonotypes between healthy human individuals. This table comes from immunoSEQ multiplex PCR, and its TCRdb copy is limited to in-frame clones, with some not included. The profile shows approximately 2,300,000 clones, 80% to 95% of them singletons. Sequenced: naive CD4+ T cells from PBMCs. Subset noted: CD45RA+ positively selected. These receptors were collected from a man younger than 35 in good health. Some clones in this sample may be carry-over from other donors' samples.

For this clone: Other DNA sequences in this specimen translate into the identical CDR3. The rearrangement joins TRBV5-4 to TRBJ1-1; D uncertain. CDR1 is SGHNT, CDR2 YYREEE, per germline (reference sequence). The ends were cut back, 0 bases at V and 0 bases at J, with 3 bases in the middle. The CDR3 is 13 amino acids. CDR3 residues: CASSLEMNTEAFF. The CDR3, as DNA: TGTGCCAGCAGCTTGGAGATGAACACTGAAGCTTTCTTT.

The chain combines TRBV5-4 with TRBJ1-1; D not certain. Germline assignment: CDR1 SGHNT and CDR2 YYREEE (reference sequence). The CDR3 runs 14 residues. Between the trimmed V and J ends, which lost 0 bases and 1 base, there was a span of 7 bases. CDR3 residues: CASSLVDPNTEAFF. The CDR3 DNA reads TGTGCCAGCAGCTTGGTGGACCCGAACACTGAAGCTTTCTTT.

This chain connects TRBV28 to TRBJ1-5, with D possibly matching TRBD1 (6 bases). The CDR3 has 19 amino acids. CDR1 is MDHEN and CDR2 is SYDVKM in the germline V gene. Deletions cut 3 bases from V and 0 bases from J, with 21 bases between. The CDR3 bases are TGTGCCAGCAGTTTTTCATCAGGGGCAACCCGAAATAGCAATCAGCCCCAGCATTTT. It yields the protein CASSFSSGATRNSNQPQHF.

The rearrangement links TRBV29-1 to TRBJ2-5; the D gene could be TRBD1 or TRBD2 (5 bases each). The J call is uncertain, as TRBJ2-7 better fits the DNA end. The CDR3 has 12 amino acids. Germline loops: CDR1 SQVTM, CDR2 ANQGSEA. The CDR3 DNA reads TGCAGCGTTCTCGAAGAGGGGTACGAGCAGTACTTC. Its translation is CSVLEEGYEQYF.

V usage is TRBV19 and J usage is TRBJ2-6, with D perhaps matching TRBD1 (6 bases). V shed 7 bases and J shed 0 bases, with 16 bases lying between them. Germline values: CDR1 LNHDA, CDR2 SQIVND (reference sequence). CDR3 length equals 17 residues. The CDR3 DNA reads TGTGCCAGTATGTCGGACAGCGCCTCCTCTGGGGCCAACGTCCTGACTTTC. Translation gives CASMSDSASSGANVLTF.

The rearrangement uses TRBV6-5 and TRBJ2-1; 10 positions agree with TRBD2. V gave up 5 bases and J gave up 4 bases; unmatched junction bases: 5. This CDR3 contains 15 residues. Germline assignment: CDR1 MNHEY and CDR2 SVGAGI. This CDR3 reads CASSQTSGKYNEQFF. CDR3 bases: TGTGCCAGCAGTCAAACTAGCGGGAAATACAATGAGCAGTTCTTC.

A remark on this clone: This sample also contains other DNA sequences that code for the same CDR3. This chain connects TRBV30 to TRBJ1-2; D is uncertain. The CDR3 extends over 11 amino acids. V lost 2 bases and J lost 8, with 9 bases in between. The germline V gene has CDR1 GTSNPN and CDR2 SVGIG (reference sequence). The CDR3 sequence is CAWSQVGGYTF. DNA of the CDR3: TGTGCCTGGAGTCAGGTTGGGGGCTACACCTTC.

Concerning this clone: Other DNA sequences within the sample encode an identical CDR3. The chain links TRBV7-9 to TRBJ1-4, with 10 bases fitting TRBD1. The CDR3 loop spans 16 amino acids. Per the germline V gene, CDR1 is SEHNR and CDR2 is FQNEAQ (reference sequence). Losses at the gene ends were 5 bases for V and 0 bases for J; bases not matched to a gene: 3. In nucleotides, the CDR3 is TGTGCCAGCAGCCTCGGACAGGGGGCAACTAATGAAAAACTGTTTTTT. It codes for CASSLGQGATNEKLFF.

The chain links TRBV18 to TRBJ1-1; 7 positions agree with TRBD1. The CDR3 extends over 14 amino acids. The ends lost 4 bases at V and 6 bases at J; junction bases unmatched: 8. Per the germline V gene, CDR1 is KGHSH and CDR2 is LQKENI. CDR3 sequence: CASSQLETGSEAFF. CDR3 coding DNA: TGTGCCAGCTCACAACTGGAGACAGGGTCTGAAGCTTTCTTT.

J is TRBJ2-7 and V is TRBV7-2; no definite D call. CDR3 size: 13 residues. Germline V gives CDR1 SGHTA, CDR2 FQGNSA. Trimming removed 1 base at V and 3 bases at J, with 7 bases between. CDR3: CASSLEQIYEQYF. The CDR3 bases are TGTGCCAGCAGCTTAGAGCAGATCTACGAGCAGTACTTC.

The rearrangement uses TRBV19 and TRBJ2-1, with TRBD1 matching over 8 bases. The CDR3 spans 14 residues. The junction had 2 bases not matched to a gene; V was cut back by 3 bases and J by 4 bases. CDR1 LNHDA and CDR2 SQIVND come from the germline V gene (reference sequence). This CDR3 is CASSMQGAYNEQFF. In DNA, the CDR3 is TGTGCCAGTAGTATGCAGGGGGCATACAATGAGCAGTTCTTC.

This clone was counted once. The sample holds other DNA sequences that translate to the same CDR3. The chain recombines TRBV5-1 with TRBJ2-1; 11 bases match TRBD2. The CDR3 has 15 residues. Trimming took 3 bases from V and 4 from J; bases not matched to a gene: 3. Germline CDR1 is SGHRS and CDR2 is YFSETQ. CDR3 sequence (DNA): TGCGCCAGCAGCTCACTAGCGGGAGCATACAATGAGCAGTTCTTC. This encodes CASSSLAGAYNEQFF.

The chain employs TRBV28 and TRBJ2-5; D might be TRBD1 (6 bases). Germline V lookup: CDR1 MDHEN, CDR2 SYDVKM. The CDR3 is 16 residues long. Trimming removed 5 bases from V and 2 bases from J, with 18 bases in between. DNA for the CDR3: TGTGCCAGCAGTCCCTTCCGAGGCAGGGGACAAGAGACCCAGTACTTC. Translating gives CASSPFRGRGQETQYF.

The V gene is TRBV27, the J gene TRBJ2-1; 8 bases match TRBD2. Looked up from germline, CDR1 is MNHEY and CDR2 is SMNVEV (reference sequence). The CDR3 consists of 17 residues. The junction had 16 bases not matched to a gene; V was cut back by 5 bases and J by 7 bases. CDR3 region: CASSPWGIAGPINEQFF. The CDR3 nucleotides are TGTGCCAGCAGTCCCTGGGGGATAGCGGGGCCTATTAATGAGCAGTTCTTC.

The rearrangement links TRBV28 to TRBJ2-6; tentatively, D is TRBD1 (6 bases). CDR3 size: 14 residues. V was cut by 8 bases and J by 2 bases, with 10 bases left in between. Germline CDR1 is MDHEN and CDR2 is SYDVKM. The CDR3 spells CASGTGPGANVLTF. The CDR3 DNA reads TGTGCCAGCGGCACAGGGCCTGGGGCCAACGTCCTGACTTTC.

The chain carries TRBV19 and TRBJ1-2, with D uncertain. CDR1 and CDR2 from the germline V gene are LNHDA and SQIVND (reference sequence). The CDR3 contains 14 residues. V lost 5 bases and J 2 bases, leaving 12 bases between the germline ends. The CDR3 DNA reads TGTGCCAGTAGTCCGTCCTCGGGAAACTATGGCTACACCTTC. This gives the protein CASSPSSGNYGYTF.

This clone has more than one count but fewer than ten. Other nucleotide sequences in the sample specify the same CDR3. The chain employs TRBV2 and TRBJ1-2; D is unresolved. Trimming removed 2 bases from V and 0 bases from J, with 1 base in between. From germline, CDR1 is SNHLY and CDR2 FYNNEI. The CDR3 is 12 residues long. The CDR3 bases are TGTGCCAGCAGTGAATCTAACTATGGCTACACCTTC. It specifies CASSESNYGYTF.

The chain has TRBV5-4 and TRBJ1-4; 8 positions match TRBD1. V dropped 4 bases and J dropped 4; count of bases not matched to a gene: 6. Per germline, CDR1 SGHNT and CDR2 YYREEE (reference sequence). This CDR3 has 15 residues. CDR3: CASSAGDRSNEKLFF. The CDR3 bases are TGTGCCAGCAGCGCCGGGGACAGGAGTAATGAAAAACTGTTTTTT.

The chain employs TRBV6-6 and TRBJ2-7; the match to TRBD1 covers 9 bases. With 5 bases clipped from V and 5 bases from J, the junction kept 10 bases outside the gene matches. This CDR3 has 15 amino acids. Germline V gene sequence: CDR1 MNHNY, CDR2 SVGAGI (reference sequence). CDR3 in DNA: TGTGCCAGCAGTACCACAGGGGGCGGACCCCACGAGCAGTACTTC. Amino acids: CASSTTGGGPHEQYF.

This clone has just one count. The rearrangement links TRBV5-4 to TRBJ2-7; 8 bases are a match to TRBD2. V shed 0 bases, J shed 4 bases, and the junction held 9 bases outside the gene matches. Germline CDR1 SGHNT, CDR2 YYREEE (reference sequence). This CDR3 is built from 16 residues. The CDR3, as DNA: TGTGCCAGCAGCTTGGACGGGGGGCTAGCGGGTTACGAGCAGTACTTC. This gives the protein CASSLDGGLAGYEQYF.

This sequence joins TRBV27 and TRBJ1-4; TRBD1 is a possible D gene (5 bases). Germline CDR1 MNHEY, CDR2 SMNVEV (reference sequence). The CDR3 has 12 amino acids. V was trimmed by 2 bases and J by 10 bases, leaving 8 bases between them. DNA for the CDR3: TGTGCCAGCAGTTTAACAGGACGAAAACTGTTTTTT. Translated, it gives CASSLTGRKLFF.

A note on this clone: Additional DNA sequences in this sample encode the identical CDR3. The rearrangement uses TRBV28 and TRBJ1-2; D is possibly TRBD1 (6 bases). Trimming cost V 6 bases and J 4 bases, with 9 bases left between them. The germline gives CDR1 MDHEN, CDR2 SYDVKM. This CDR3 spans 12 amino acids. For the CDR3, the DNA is TGTGCCAGCAGCATCAGGGGCTATGGCTACACCTTC. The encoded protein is CASSIRGYGYTF.